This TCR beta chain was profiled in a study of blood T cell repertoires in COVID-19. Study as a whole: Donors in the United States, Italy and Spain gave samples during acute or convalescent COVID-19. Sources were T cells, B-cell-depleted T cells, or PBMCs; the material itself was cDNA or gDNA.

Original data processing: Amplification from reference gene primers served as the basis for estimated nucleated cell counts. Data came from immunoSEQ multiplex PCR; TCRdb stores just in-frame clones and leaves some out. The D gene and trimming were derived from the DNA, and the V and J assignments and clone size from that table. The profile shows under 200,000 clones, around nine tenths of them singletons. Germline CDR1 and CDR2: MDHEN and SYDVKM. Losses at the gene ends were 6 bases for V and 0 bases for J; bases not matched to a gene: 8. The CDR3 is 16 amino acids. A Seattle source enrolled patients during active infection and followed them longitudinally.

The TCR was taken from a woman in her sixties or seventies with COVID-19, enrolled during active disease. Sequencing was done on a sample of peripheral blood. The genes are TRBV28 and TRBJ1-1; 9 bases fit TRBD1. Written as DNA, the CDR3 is TGTGCCAGCAGACGTACAGGGGGCCTTGTGAACACTGAAGCTTTCTTT. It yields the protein CASRRTGGLVNTEAFF.